The 20 T cell receptor beta chains below all came from one sample that was sequenced in a study of T cell responses to AZD1222 COVID-19 vaccine (dated by TCRdb to the early 2020s). Library preparation employed the immunoSEQ multiplex PCR assay. TCRdb limited this immuneACCESS table to in-frame rearrangements with V and J called. A share of clones is missing; checked studies link under half to unresolved V genes, and the rest is unexplained. Recorded for this sample are more than 150,000 clones; about nine tenths of them occurred a single time. The top ten constitute 5% to 7% of the sample. The sample's time point, from its label and the paper: baseline before first vaccination. Sequenced material: peripheral blood, taken on day 0 of AZD1222 vaccination. These receptors originate from an adult in good health.

For the CDR3, the DNA is TGTGCCAGCAGCGTAGCGCCACACGGGGAGCTGTTTTTT. Encoded protein: CASSVAPHGELFF. J is TRBJ2-2 and V is TRBV9; D not certain. Germline V gene sequence: CDR1 SGDLS, CDR2 YYNGEE. V dropped 0 bases and J dropped 7 bases, with 7 bases sitting between them. This CDR3 is built from 13 residues.

The chain recombines TRBV6-4 with TRBJ2-2; D might be TRBD2 (5 bases). The CDR3 length is 14 residues. V was shortened by 2 bases and J by 6 bases, with 10 bases between the two germline ends. The germline V gene has CDR1 MRHNA and CDR2 SNTAGT. CDR3 coding DNA: TGTGCCAGCAGTGACGTGCCACTAGCCGGGGAGCTGTTTTTT. It translates to CASSDVPLAGELFF.

This clone has more than one count but fewer than ten. The gene calls are TRBV4-3 and TRBJ1-2; 8 nucleotides line up with TRBD1. CDR1 LGHNA and CDR2 YSLEER come from the germline V gene. V trimming: 4 bases; J trimming: 4 bases; junction bases outside the gene matches: 8. The CDR3 runs to 15 residues. The chain's CDR3 is CASSLGTGGLYGYTF. In DNA, the CDR3 is TGCGCCAGCAGCCTTGGGACAGGCGGCCTCTATGGCTACACCTTC.

V gene TRBV6-5 combines with J gene TRBJ2-5; 9 nucleotides line up with TRBD1. This CDR3 has 15 amino acids. V gave up 6 bases and J gave up 4 bases; unmatched junction bases: 9. Germline CDR1 MNHEY, CDR2 SVGAGI. The CDR3 loop is CASRKKTGGGETQYF. The CDR3 region has the DNA TGTGCCAGCAGAAAAAAAACAGGGGGCGGAGAGACCCAGTACTTC.

The chain joins TRBV12-3 or TRBV12-4 to TRBJ2-3; D unresolved. Trimming stripped 6 bases from V and 2 bases from J, with 6 bases between. CDR3 length equals 12 residues. The CDR3 loop reads CASSPDTDTQYF. CDR3 bases: TGTGCCAGCAGCCCAGACACAGATACGCAGTATTTT.

The rearrangement joins TRBV27 to TRBJ1-5; D is unclear. V dropped 1 base and J dropped 0 bases, with 10 bases sitting between them. The CDR3 totals 16 residues. CDR1 and CDR2 from the germline V gene are MNHEY and SMNVEV (reference sequence). CDR3 sequence: CASSLFAVGSNQPQHF. The CDR3 coding sequence is TGTGCCAGCAGTTTATTTGCAGTCGGTAGCAATCAGCCCCAGCATTTT.

This rearrangement joins TRBV25-1 to TRBJ2-3, with D possibly being TRBD2 (7 bases). This CDR3 has 15 residues. Per germline, CDR1 MGHDK and CDR2 SYGVNS. The ends were cut back, 2 bases at V and 10 bases at J, with 19 bases in the middle. CDR3 residues: CASSEGAGEGLAQYF. The CDR3 DNA follows: TGTGCCAGCAGTGAAGGGGCAGGGGAGGGGTTAGCGCAGTATTTT.

In its sample, this clone was seen once. The chain joins TRBV6-1 to TRBJ2-1; 8 bases align to TRBD1. The trim removed 2 bases at V and 9 bases at J, leaving 21 bases unmatched. The CDR3 totals 19 residues. Germline CDR1 is MNHNS and CDR2 is SASEGT. CDR3 protein: CASSENPPVWGTGRIEQFF. CDR3 DNA: TGTGCCAGCAGTGAAAACCCCCCTGTTTGGGGGACAGGCCGTATTGAGCAGTTCTTC.

This clone was counted at least ten times. The chain recombines TRBV6-5 with TRBJ1-6; D is undetermined. Trimming stripped 2 bases from V and 7 bases from J, with 12 bases between. The CDR3 loop spans 15 amino acids. Germline CDR1 and CDR2: MNHEY and SVGAGI. The CDR3 DNA reads TGTGCCAGCAGTTACAAAGAGGCGGCAAATTCACCCCTCCACTTT. It specifies CASSYKEAANSPLHF.

This clone occurred a few times. The chain links TRBV30 to TRBJ1-6; 9 positions match TRBD1. The J segment lost 11 bases and the V segment lost 5 bases, leaving 7 bases of the junction unmatched. The CDR3 has 13 amino acids. Per the germline V gene, CDR1 is GTSNPN and CDR2 is SVGIG (reference sequence). The CDR3 DNA sequence: TGTGCCTGGGGATTCGGACAGGGGACACCCCTCCACTTT. Protein product: CAWGFGQGTPLHF.

The chain joins TRBV24-1 to TRBJ1-5, with D tentatively TRBD1 (6 bases). The CDR3 sequence is 15 residues long. Looked up from germline, CDR1 is KGHDR and CDR2 is SFDVKD. V lost 4 bases and J 5 bases, leaving 14 bases between the germline ends. The CDR3 DNA sequence: TGTGCCACCAGTGACCGCGGGCAGGGGTATCAGCCCCAGCATTTT. The encoded protein is CATSDRGQGYQPQHF.

This chain joins TRBV19 and TRBJ2-2; 10 bases map to TRBD1. Per the germline V gene, CDR1 is LNHDA and CDR2 is SQIVND (reference sequence). The CDR3 extends over 16 amino acids. V trimming: 6 bases; J trimming: 5 bases; junction bases outside the gene matches: 9. The CDR3, as DNA: TGTGCCAGTAGCCTCTGGACAGGGGGTGGGACCGGGGAGCTGTTTTTT. Translation: CASSLWTGGGTGELFF.

The chain recombines TRBV6-1 with TRBJ1-2; TRBD1 matches 8 bases. Per the germline V gene, CDR1 is MNHNS and CDR2 is SASEGT. The CDR3 consists of 15 residues. V shed 1 base and J 1 base; nucleotides not matched to a gene: 2. The CDR3, as DNA: TGTGCCAGCAGTGAAGGACAGGGGTTTAACTATGGCTACACCTTC. Encoded protein: CASSEGQGFNYGYTF.

On this clone: This same CDR3 is encoded by further DNA sequences in the sample. The J gene is TRBJ2-7, the V gene TRBV30; a weak D match, TRBD2 (5 bases). CDR1 and CDR2 (germline): GTSNPN, SVGIG (reference sequence). The V end was cut by 0 bases, the J end by 3 bases, with 6 bases between. There are 12 residues in the CDR3. CDR3 sequence: CAWSVGSYEQYF. CDR3 nucleotides: TGTGCCTGGAGTGTGGGGAGCTACGAGCAGTACTTC.

The sample holds one count of this clone. V gene TRBV5-1 combines with J gene TRBJ2-7; D gene unclear. CDR1 is SGHRS and CDR2 is YFSETQ in the germline V gene. Trimming cost V 0 bases and J 0 bases, with 13 bases left between them. The CDR3 spans 16 residues. The CDR3 nucleotides are TGCGCCAGCAGCTTGGCGCGCAGCTCTAGCTCCTACGAGCAGTACTTC. Encoded protein: CASSLARSSSSYEQYF.

The chain links TRBV5-1 to TRBJ2-2, with D maybe TRBD2 (7 bases). Germline V gene data show CDR1 as SGHRS and CDR2 as YFSETQ. This CDR3 is 14 amino acids long. V was trimmed by 7 bases and J by 5 bases, leaving 15 bases between them. CDR3 bases: TGCGCCAGCTACGGGGGGCTCCTTACCGGGGAGCTGTTTTTT. Protein: CASYGGLLTGELFF.

The V call is TRBV30, the J call TRBJ1-2; 12 bases line up with TRBD1. After removal of 5 bases from V and 2 bases from J, the junction contained 6 bases not matched to a gene. The germline V gene has CDR1 GTSNPN and CDR2 SVGIG (reference sequence). This CDR3 is built from 15 residues. CDR3 protein: CAWWDRGRLNYGYTF. The CDR3 nucleotides are TGTGCCTGGTGGGACAGGGGGCGCCTAAACTATGGCTACACCTTC.

This sequence joins TRBV7-9 and TRBJ2-3, with 9 positions matching TRBD2. V trimming: 1 base; J trimming: 5 bases; junction bases outside the gene matches: 4. This CDR3 region has 15 residues. The germline CDR1 and CDR2 sequences are SEHNR and FQNEAQ (reference sequence). CDR3 sequence: CASSLGGGEGDTQYF. CDR3 nucleotides: TGTGCCAGCAGCTTAGGCGGGGGGGAAGGAGATACGCAGTATTTT.

The chain carries TRBV7-3 and TRBJ1-6; D not resolved. V lost 5 bases and J lost 7, with 9 bases in between. CDR3 size: 13 residues. CDR1 SGHTA and CDR2 FQGTGA come from the germline V gene. CDR3 loop: CASSRERNSPLHF. DNA for the CDR3: TGTGCCAGCAGCCGAGAAAGGAATTCACCCCTCCACTTT.

The chain recombines TRBV19 with TRBJ1-5; D unresolved. The germline V gene encodes CDR1 LNHDA and CDR2 SQIVND (reference sequence). The CDR3 loop spans 15 amino acids. V dropped 3 bases and J dropped 4 bases, with 13 bases sitting between them. The chain's CDR3 is CASSIRSAPNQPQHF. The CDR3 coding sequence is TGTGCCAGTAGTATTCGATCGGCCCCTAATCAGCCCCAGCATTTT.